The entry below gives a single T cell receptor (beta chain) sequence along with its context. Its antigen is undetermined. TCRdb's copy holds only in-frame clones and misses some; the assay was immunoSEQ multiplex PCR. The sample contains 2,500,000 or so clones, approximately 93% of which appear only once. This CDR3 has 15 residues. The V gene's germline CDR1 is MNHNS and CDR2 SASEGT. Trimming stripped 5 bases from V and 1 base from J, with 15 bases between. The sample originates from a study of shared clonotypes between healthy human individuals. General study points: Several donors held about 5% of naive CD4 clonotypes in common. A generally larger estimated richness was seen in naive subsets than in memory subsets. Only a few donors were included, so the genetic and exposure-history diversity represented was limited.

The source material was naive CD4+ T cells from PBMCs. Subset indicated: CD45RA+ positively selected. The rearrangement uses TRBV6-1 and TRBJ2-7; a weak D match, TRBD2 (5 bases). The clonotype originates from a man aged 18 to 29 in good health. Some clones in this sample may be carry-over from other donors' samples. CDR3 coding DNA: TGTGCCAGCAGTCCGTTGATGACGGGATCCTACGAGCAGTACTTC. Its translation: CASSPLMTGSYEQYF.